Listed below are T cell receptor beta chains from one sample, sequenced in a study of siplizumab effects on memory and regulatory T cells. Data came from immunoSEQ multiplex PCR; TCRdb stores just in-frame clones and leaves some out. In the table there are 120,000 or so clones, roughly 92% of which are singletons. Source material: CD4+ T cells sorted from blood. Receptor source: a human donor in good health. CDR3s include the opening cysteine and the closing phenylalanine or tryptophan. The order of the fields is J gene, V gene, D gene, clone size, CDR3 protein, CDR3 DNA. D genes are given only for firm matches. The size field is filled for only some rows; it gives once, few, many or a size class.

TRBJ2-5	TRBV30	TRBD2	-	CAWSSGGGETQYF	TGTGCCTGGAGTTCGGGGGGTGGGGAGACCCAGTACTTC
TRBJ2-4	TRBV6-1	-	-	CASSEGQEGNIQYF	TGTGCCAGCAGTGAGGGGCAAGAAGGAAACATTCAGTACTTC
TRBJ2-7	TRBV5-1	-	-	CASSLAQTAEAYEQYF	TGCGCCAGCAGCTTGGCCCAGACAGCCGAAGCCTACGAGCAGTACTTC
TRBJ1-6	TRBV6-5	-	-	CASTRNFYNSPLHF	TGTGCCAGCACTAGGAATTTCTATAATTCACCCCTCCACTTT
TRBJ2-6	TRBV4-1	-	-	CASRERGLRGGANVLTF	TGCGCCAGCAGGGAAAGGGGGTTGCGAGGTGGGGCCAACGTCCTGACTTTC
TRBJ2-3	TRBV9	TRBD1	-	CASSEHRGLGDTQYF	TGTGCCAGCAGCGAACACAGGGGGCTTGGAGATACGCAGTATTTT
TRBJ2-1	TRBV27	-	-	CASSTLGGYNEQFF	TGTGCCAGCAGTACCCTGGGGGGATACAATGAGCAGTTCTTC
TRBJ2-1	TRBV7-9	TRBD1	-	CASSSRARDRDNEQFF	TGTGCCAGCAGCTCGAGGGCCCGGGACAGGGATAATGAGCAGTTCTTC
TRBJ2-7	TRBV6-6	-	-	CASSFSHSLSYEQYF	TGTGCCAGCAGTTTTTCGCACTCTCTTTCCTACGAGCAGTACTTC
TRBJ2-5	TRBV5-1	TRBD2	-	CASSLGGSGNQETQYF	TGCGCCAGCAGCTTGGGGGGTAGCGGGAACCAAGAGACCCAGTACTTC
TRBJ1-4	TRBV7-2	TRBD1	-	CASSQDRGHEKLFF	TGTGCCAGCAGCCAGGACAGGGGGCATGAAAAACTGTTTTTT
TRBJ1-5	TRBV2	-	-	CASRKGGTNQPQHF	TGTGCCAGCAGGAAAGGGGGGACCAATCAGCCCCAGCATTTT
TRBJ2-7	TRBV5-1	-	-	CASSWSGTRSYEQYF	TGCGCCAGCAGCTGGTCCGGGACACGTTCCTACGAGCAGTACTTC
TRBJ2-7	TRBV5-1	TRBD2	-	CASSKSTGTSVTYEQYF	TGCGCCAGCAGCAAGTCGACCGGGACTAGCGTCACCTACGAGCAGTACTTC
TRBJ2-5	TRBV1	-	-	CTSSQARKAGGRGVGQETQYF	TGCACCAGCAGCCAAGCTAGGAAAGCCGGGGGAAGAGGGGTAGGCCAAGAGACCCAGTACTTC
TRBJ2-1	TRBV10-3	-	-	CAIARERDEQFF	TGTGCCATCGCCCGGGAGAGGGATGAGCAGTTCTTC
TRBJ2-7	TRBV30	TRBD2	-	CAWRNGRGAYEQYF	TGTGCCTGGAGGAATGGGCGGGGGGCCTACGAGCAGTACTTC
TRBJ1-1	TRBV6-1	TRBD1	-	CASTEGAPQGGTEAFF	TGTGCCAGCACTGAGGGGGCACCCCAGGGGGGCACTGAAGCTTTCTTT
TRBJ2-7	TRBV10-3	-	-	CAISDRTGKAEQYF	TGTGCCATCAGTGACCGAACAGGGAAGGCCGAGCAGTACTTC
TRBJ2-1	TRBV11-3	TRBD2	once	CASSLVLAGGPGGEQFF	TGTGCCAGCAGCTTAGTTCTAGCGGGAGGCCCAGGGGGTGAGCAGTTCTTC
TRBJ1-1	TRBV5-1	TRBD1	-	CASSLRQGLNTEAFF	TGCGCCAGCAGCTTGAGACAGGGACTGAACACTGAAGCTTTCTTT
TRBJ1-5	TRBV19	-	-	CASSNAGGNQPQHF	TGTGCCAGTAGTAATGCCGGGGGCAATCAGCCCCAGCATTTT
TRBJ2-1	TRBV9	TRBD2	once	CASSLSGGPSGEQFF	TGTGCCAGCAGCCTTAGCGGGGGGCCGAGTGGTGAGCAGTTCTTC
TRBJ2-5	TRBV10-3	-	few	CAISSLVGETQYF	TGTGCCATCAGTTCCCTAGTCGGGGAGACCCAGTACTTC
TRBJ1-3	TRBV25-1	TRBD1	many	CASSTGVGNTIYF	TGTGCCAGCAGTACAGGGGTTGGAAACACCATATATTTT